Listed below are T cell receptor beta chains from one sample, sequenced in a study of T cell responses to AZD1222 COVID-19 vaccine. Clones were read by immunoSEQ multiplex PCR, and TCRdb kept only the in-frame ones, dropping some. The sample records about 110,000 clones, nearly 90% being singletons. The sequencing used peripheral blood, collected on day 0 of AZD1222 vaccination. The source of these receptors is an adult in good health. Both conserved end residues are part of each CDR3. The D gene is left open where the match is weak. Not every row has a clone size; where given, it reads once, few, many or a size class.

v_gene	j_gene	abundance	d_gene	CDR3nt	CDR3aa
TRBV6-5	TRBJ1-4	-	-	TGTGCCAGCAGGGGTACAGGTTTCGTTAATGAAAAACTGTTTTTT	CASRGTGFVNEKLFF
TRBV5-1	TRBJ1-4	-	-	TGCGCCAGCAGTTTCAGGGGTTCTAATGAAAAACTGTTTTTT	CASSFRGSNEKLFF
TRBV6-6	TRBJ2-7	-	-	TGTGCCAGCAGACGACCCGGGGAAGCGGCCTACGAGCAGTACTTC	CASRRPGEAAYEQYF
TRBV19	TRBJ2-2	-	-	TGTGCATCCCGGAGTATGGGGGGAGGCACCGGGGAGCTGTTTTTT	CASRSMGGGTGELFF
TRBV18	TRBJ2-5	-	-	TGTGCCAGCTCACCACCGAGGGAGACCCAGTACTTC	CASSPPRETQYF
TRBV5-4	TRBJ2-7	-	-	TGTGCCAGCAGCTTGGACGAAGGGACAAGGGAGCAGTACTTC	CASSLDEGTREQYF
TRBV5-1	TRBJ1-6	-	-	TGCGCCAGCAGCTCCTCGGGAGGGGAAGGCAATTCACCCCTCCACTTT	CASSSSGGEGNSPLHF
TRBV19	TRBJ1-4	-	-	TGTGCCAGTAGTATAACCGGGGACGGTGGAGAAAAACTGTTTTTT	CASSITGDGGEKLFF
TRBV5-1	TRBJ2-4	-	-	TGCGCCAGCAGCCGCGAACTAGGGAACATTCAGTACTTC	CASSRELGNIQYF
TRBV2	TRBJ1-1	-	TRBD1	TGTGCCAGCAGCCTGGACAGGAGCTGGGCTTTCTTT	CASSLDRSWAFF
TRBV28	TRBJ2-7	-	-	TGTGCCAGCAGTCCTCGGGTAGTCGGCATCCAGTACTTC	CASSPRVVGIQYF
TRBV29-1	TRBJ1-1	-	TRBD1	TGCAGCGTTTCTCCAAGGGGGCCTGCAGTGGGGATGAACACTGAAGCTTTCTTT	CSVSPRGPAVGMNTEAFF
TRBV2	TRBJ1-5	-	-	TGTGCCAGCAACCGGGGGATGGGGGAACCCCAGCATTTT	CASNRGMGEPQHF
TRBV6-5	TRBJ2-3	-	-	TGTGCCAGCAGTTACGGAGTCCCCAACACAGATACGCAGTATTTT	CASSYGVPNTDTQYF
TRBV18	TRBJ1-1	-	-	TGTGCCAGCTCACCACCGAAATCCCTTGAAGCTTTCTTT	CASSPPKSLEAFF
TRBV15	TRBJ1-6	-	-	TGTGCCACCAGCAGGGACGGGCAATCACCCCTCCACTTT	CATSRDGQSPLHF
TRBV5-6	TRBJ1-2	-	TRBD1	TGTGCCAGCAGCTCACCCGGGACAGGGGGTAGAGGCTACACCTTC	CASSSPGTGGRGYTF
TRBV24-1	TRBJ2-3	-	TRBD1	TGTGCCACCAGTGATTTGACAGGGGACGGCGCAGATACGCAGTATTTT	CATSDLTGDGADTQYF
TRBV25-1	TRBJ2-1	few	TRBD1	TGTGCCTCATCAGCGGGACAGGGGGTAGATGAGCAGTTCTTC	CASSAGQGVDEQFF
TRBV24-1	TRBJ2-1	-	-	TGTGCCACCAGTCACGCAGCCAATGAGCAGTTCTTC	CATSHAANEQFF
TRBV7-2	TRBJ1-1	-	TRBD1	TGTGCCAGCAGAATCGACAGGGGTATTACTGAAGCTTTCTTT	CASRIDRGITEAFF
TRBV14	TRBJ2-7	-	TRBD2	TGTGCCAGCAGCGGGGGACTAGCGGCCTCCTACGAGCAGTACTTC	CASSGGLAASYEQYF
TRBV9	TRBJ2-1	-	-	TGTGCCAGCAGCGCCTGGACAGACTACAATGAGCAGTTCTTC	CASSAWTDYNEQFF